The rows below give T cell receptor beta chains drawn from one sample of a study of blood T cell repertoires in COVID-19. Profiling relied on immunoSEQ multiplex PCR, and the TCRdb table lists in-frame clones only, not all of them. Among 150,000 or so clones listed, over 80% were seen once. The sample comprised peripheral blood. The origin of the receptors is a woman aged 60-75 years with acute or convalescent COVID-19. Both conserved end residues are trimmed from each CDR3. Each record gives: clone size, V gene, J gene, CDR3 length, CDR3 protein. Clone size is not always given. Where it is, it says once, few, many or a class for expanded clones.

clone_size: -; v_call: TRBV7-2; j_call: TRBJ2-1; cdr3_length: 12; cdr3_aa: ASSFRTAYNEQF
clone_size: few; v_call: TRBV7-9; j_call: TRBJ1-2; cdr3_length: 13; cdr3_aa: ASSTLGGATTGYT
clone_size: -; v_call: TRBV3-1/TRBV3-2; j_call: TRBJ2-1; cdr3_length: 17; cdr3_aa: ASSPDRGTPGLAGREQF
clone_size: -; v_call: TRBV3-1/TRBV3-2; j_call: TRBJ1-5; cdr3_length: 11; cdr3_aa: ASSPGWGQPQH
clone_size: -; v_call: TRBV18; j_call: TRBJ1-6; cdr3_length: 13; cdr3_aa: ASSYYGTDNSPLH
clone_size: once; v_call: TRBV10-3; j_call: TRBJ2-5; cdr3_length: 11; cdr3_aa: AISSDFQETQY
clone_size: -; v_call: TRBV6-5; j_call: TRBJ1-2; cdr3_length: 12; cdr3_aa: ASSIRQATGGYT
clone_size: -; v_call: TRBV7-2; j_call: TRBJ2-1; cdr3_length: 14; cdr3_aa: ASSHHRGGARDEQF
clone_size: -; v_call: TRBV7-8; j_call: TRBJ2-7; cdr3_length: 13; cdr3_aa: ASSLTLAGAGEQY
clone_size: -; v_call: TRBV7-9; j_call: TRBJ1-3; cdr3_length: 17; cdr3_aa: ASSLAYSPGPSTGNTIY
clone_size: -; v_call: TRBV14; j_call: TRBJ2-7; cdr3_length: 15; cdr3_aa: ASSQDSYRQGAYEQY
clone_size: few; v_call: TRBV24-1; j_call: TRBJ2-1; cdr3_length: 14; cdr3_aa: ATSDVGMGGANEQF
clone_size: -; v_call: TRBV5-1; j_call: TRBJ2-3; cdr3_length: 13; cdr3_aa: ASSHLAGVTDTQY
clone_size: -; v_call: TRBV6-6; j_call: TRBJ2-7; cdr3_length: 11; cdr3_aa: ASISGFSYEQY
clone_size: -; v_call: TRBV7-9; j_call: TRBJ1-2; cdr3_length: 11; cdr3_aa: ASSLGRGQGYT
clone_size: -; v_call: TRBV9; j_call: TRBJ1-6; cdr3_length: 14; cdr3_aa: ASSVGEGWRQSPLH
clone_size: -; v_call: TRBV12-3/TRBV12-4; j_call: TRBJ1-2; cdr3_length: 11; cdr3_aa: ASSVGQLYGYT
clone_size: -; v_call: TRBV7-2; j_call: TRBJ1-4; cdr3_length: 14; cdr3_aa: ASSLSGGSTNEKLF
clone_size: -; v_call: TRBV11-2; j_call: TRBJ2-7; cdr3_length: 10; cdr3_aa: ASSPTDYEQY
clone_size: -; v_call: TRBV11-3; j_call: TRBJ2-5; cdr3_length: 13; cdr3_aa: ASSLGAGGQETQY
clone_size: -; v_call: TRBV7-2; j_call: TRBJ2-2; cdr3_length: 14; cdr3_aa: ASSLAAGGLSGELF
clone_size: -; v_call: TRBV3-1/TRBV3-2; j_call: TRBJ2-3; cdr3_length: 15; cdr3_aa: ASSQGLSSGNTDTQY
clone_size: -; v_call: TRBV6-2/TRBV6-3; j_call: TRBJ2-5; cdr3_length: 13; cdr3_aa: ASSYSGLAGETQY
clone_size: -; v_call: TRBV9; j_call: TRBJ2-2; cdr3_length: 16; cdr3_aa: ASSVLGGHSANTGELF
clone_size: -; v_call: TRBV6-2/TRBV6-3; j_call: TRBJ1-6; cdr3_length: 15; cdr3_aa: ASSYSNARPYNSPLH
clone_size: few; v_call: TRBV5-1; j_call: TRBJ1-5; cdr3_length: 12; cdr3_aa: ASSEGGSNQPQH
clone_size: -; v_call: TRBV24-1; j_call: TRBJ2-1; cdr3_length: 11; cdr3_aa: ATSDLLANEQF
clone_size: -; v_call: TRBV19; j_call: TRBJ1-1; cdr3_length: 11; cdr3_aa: ASSLTENTEAF
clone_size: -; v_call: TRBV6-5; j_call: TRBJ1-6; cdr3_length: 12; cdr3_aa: ASFTREVNSPLH
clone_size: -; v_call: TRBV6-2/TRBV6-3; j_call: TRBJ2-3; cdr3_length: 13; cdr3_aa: ASSARGSSTDTQY
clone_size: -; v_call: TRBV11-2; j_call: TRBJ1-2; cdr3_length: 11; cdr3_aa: ASSGREGYGYT
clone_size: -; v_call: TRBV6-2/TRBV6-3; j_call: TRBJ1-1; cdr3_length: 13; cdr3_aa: ASSYYMGANTEAF
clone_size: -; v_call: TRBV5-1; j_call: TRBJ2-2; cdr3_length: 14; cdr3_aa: ASSLEGHPDTGELF
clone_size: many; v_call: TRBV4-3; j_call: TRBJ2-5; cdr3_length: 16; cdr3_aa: ASSQVSSGGPGEETQY
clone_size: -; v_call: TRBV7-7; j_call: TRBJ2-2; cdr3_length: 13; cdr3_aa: ASSKRGRNTGELF
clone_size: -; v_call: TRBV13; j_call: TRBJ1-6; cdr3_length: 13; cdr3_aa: ASSLGGQANSPLH
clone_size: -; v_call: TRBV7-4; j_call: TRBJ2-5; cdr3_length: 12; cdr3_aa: ASSPDRVQETQY
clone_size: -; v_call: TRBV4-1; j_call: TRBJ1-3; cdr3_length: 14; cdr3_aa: ASSPGEPGAGNTIY
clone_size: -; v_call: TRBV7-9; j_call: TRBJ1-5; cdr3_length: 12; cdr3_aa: ASSPDSRLDPQH
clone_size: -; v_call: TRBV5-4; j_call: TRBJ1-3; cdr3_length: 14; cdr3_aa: ASSLGQGVSGNTIY
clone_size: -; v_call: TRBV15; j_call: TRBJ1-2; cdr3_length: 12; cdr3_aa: ATSTRQGLYGYT
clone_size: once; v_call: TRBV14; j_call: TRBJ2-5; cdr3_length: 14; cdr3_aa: ASSPGNLAGTETQY
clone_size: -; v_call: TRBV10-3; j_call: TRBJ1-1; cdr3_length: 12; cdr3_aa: AISGDRGGSEAF
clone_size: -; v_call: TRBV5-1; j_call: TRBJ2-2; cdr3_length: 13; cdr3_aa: ASSLVDGGTGELF
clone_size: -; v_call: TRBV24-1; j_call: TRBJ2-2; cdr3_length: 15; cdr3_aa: ATSEGLGGLNTGELF
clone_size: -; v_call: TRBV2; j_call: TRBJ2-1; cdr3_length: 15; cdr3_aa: ASSEAATSGANNEQF
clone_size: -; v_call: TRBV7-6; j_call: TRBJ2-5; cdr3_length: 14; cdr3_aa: ASSLLGTGGKETQY
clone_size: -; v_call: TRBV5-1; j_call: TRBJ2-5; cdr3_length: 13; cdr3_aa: ASSLSGQVGETQY
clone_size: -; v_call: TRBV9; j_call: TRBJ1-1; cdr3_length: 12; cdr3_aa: ASSATGSNTEAF
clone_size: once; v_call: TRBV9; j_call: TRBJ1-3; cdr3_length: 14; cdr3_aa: ASSPQRTGGGNTIY
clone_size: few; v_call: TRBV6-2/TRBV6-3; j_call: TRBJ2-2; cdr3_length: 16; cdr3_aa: ASSYWKRGTANTGELF
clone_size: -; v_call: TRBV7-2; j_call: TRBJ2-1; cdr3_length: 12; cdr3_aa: ASSLGLAGIPPV
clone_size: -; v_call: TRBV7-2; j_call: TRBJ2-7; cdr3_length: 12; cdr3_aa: ASTSTGSSYEQY
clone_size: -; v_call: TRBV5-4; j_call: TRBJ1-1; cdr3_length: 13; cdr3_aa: ASSLDVRGGAEAF